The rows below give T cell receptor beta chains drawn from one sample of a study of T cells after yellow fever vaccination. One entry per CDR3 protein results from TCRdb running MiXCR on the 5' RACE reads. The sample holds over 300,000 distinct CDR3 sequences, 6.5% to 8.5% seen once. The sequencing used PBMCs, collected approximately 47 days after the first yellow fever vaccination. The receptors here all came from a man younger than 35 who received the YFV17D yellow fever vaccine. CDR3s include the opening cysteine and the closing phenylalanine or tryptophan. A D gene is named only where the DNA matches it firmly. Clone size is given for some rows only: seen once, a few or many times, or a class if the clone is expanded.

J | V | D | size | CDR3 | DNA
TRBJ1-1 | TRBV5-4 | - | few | CASSEDMNTEAFF | TGTGCCAGCAGCGAGGACATGAACACTGAAGCTTTCTTT
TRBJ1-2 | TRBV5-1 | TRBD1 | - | CASSGQGHLIPYGYTF | TGCGCCAGCTCCGGACAGGGCCATCTCATACCTTATGGCTACACCTTC
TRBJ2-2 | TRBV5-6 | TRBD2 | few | CASSILGGGATGELFF | TGTGCCAGCAGCATCCTCGGCGGGGGGGCCACCGGGGAGCTGTTTTTT
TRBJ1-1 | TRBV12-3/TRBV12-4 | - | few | CASTSSWGEGVNTEAFF | TGTGCCAGCACCTCGTCGTGGGGCGAAGGTGTGAACACTGAAGCTTTCTTT
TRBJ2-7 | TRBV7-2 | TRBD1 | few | CASRPEGQGDEQYF | TGTGCCAGCAGACCCGAGGGGCAGGGGGACGAGCAGTACTTC
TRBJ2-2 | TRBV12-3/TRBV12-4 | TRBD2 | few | CASSLALGTSGGLTGELFF | TGTGCCAGCAGTTTAGCGCTTGGGACTAGCGGGGGCCTCACCGGGGAGCTGTTTTTT
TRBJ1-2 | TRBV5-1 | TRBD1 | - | CASSRDRGQGGYTF | TGCGCCAGCAGCCGGGACAGGGGGCAGGGTGGCTACACCTTC
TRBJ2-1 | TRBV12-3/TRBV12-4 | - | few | CASRGTSGEHEQFF | TGTGCCAGCAGAGGGACCTCAGGGGAACATGAGCAGTTCTTC
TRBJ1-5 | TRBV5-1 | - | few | CASSLDGGTGQPQHF | TGCGCCAGCAGCTTGGATGGGGGCACGGGTCAGCCCCAGCATTTT
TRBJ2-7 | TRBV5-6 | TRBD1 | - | CASNQIGTGTAEQYF | TGTGCCAGCAACCAAATCGGGACAGGCACTGCCGAGCAGTACTTC
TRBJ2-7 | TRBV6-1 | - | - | CASTQTGALGEQYF | TGTGCCAGCACCCAAACGGGGGCGTTAGGCGAGCAGTACTTC
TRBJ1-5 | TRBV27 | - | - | CASSPKPRVTGHQPQHF | TGTGCCAGCAGTCCCAAACCCAGGGTAACGGGTCACCAGCCCCAGCATTTT
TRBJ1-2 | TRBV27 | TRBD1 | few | CASSPGTGVPYGYTF | TGTGCCAGCAGTCCAGGGACAGGGGTTCCTTATGGCTACACCTTC
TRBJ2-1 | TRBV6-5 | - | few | CASSYSREIVNEQFF | TGTGCCAGCAGTTACTCCAGAGAGATTGTAAATGAGCAGTTCTTC
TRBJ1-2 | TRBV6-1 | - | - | CASKRQRVGYTF | TGTGCCAGCAAGCGACAGCGAGTTGGCTACACCTTC
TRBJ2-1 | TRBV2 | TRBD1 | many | CASTLDRENEQFF | TGTGCCAGCACTCTGGACAGGGAAAATGAGCAGTTCTTC